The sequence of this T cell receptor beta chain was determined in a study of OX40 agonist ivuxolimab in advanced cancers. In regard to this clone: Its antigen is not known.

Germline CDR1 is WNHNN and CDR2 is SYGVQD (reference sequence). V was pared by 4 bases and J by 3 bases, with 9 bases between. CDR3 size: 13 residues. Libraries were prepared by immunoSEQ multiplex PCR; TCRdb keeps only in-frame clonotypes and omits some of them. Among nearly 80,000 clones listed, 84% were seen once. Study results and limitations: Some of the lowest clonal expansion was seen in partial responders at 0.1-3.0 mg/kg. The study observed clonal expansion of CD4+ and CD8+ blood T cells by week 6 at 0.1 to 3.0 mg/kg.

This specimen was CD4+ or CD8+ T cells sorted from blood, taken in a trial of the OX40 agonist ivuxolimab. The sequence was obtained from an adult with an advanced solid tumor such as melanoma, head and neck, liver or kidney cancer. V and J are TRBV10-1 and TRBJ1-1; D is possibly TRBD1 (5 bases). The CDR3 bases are TGCGCCAGCAGTGCATCAGGGTACACTGAAGCTTTCTTT. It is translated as CASSASGYTEAFF.